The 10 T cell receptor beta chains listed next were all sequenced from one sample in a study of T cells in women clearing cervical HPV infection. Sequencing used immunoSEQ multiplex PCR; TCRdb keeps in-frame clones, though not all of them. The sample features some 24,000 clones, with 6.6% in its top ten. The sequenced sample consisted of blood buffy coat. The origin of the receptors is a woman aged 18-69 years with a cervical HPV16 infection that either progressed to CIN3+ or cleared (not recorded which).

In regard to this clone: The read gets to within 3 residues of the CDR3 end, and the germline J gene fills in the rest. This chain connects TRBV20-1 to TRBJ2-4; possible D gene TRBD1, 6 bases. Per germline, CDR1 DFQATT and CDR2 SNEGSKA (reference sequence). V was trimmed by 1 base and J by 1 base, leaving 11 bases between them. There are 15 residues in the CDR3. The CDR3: CSARVVGGAKNIQYF. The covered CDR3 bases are TGCAGTGCTAGAGTGGTAGGGGGTGCCAAAAACATT.

The CDR3 is CASSIWPEADTQYF. Incomplete CDR3 DNA: TGTGCCAGTAGTATTTGGCCCGAGGCAGATACG. This rearrangement joins TRBV19 to TRBJ2-3, with unresolved D. Coverage ceases 3 residues before the CDR3 finishes, and the germline J gene fills in the end. Trimming took off 3 bases at V and 4 bases at J, with 11 bases between the two ends. Per germline, CDR1 LNHDA and CDR2 SQIVND (reference sequence). CDR3 length: 14 amino acids.

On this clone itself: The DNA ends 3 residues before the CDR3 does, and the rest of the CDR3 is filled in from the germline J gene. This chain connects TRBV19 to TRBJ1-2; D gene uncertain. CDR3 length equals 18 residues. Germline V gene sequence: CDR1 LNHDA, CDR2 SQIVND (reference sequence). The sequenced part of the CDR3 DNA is TGTGCCAGTAGTACCGCCGGACTAGCGGGAGCCACGCGAAATGAC. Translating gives CASSTAGLAGATRND. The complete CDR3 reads CASSTAGLAGATRNDYTF.

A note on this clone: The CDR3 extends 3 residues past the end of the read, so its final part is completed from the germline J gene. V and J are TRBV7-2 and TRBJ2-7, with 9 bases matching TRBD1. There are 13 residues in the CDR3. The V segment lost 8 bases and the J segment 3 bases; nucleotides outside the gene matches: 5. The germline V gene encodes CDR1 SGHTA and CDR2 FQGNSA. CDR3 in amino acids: CASARDRDYEQYF. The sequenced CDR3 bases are TGTGCCAGCGCTCGGGACAGGGACTACGAG.

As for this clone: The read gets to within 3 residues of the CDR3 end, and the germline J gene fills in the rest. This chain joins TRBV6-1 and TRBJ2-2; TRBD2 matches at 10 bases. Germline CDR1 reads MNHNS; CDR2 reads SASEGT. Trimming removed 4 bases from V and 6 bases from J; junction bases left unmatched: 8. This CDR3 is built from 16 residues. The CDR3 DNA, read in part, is TGTGCCAGCAGTGGCCTACTAGCGGGATTTCCCGGGGAG. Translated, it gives CASSGLLAGFPGE. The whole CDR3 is CASSGLLAGFPGELFF.

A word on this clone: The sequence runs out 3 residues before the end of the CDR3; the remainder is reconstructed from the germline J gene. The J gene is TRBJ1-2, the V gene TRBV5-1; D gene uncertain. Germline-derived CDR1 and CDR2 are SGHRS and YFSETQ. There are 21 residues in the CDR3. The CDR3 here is CASSLVGVTTQLAGGYNDYTF. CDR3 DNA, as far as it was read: TGCGCCAGCAGCTTGGTAGGCGTTACAACCCAACTAGCGGGAGGCTACAATGAC.

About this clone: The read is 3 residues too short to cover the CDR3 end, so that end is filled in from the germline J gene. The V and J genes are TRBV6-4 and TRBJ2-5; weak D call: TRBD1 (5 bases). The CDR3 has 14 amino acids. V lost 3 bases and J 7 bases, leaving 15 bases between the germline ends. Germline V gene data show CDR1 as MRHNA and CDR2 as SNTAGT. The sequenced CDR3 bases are TGTGCCAGCAGTGAACTCCAGGGCGTTGGGACC. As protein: CASSELQGVGT. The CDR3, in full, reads CASSELQGVGTQYF.

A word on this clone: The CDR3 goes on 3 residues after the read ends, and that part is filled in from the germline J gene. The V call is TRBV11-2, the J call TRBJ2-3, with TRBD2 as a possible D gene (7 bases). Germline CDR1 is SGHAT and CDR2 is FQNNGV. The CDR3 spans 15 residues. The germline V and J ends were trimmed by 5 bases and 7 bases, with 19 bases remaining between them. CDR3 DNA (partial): TGTGCCAGCAGCCCCCAGGAGGGGGGGGGAAATACG. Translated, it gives CASSPQEGGGNT. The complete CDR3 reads CASSPQEGGGNTQYF.

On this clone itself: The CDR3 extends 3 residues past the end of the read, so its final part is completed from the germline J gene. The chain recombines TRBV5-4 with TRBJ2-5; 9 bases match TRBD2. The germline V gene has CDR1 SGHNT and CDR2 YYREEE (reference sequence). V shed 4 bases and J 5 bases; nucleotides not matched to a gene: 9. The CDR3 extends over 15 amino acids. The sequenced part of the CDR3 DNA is TGTGCCAGCAGCGGAAAGACTAGCGGAGGGGAGACC. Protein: CASSGKTSGGET. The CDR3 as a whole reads CASSGKTSGGETQYF.

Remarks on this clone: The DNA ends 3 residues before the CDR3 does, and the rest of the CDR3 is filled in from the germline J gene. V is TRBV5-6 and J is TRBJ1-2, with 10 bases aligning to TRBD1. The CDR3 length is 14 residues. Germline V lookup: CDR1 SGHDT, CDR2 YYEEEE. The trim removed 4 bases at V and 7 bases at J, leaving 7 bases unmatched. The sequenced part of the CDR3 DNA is TGTGCCAGCAGCGAGGGACAGGGGTTAAGTGGC. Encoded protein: CASSEGQGLSG. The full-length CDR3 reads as CASSEGQGLSGYTF.